One and the same sample provided the 5 T cell receptor beta chains below, sequenced in a study of blood T cell repertoires in COVID-19. Method: immunoSEQ multiplex PCR; TCRdb's copy keeps in-frame clones and lacks some. The top ten clones hold roughly 3.9% of a sample with roughly 260,000 clones, about nine tenths of them seen once. Sequenced sample: peripheral blood. The receptors originated from a man in his sixties who had recovered from COVID-19.

Only a few counts were recorded for this clone. This rearrangement joins TRBV5-1 to TRBJ2-3; D unresolved. Germline V lookup: CDR1 SGHRS, CDR2 YFSETQ. The length of the CDR3 is 14 residues. The V and J ends lost 0 bases and 0 bases respectively, with 5 bases between them. CDR3 DNA: TGCGCCAGCAGCTTGGCAGTTAGCACAGATACGCAGTATTTT. Its translation: CASSLAVSTDTQYF.

V usage is TRBV18 and J usage is TRBJ2-7; no clear D. The CDR3 is made up of 14 amino acids. V lost 2 bases and J 3 bases, leaving 11 bases between the germline ends. Germline V lookup: CDR1 KGHSH, CDR2 LQKENI. CDR3 loop: CASSPAPIDYEQYF. In DNA, the CDR3 is TGTGCCAGCTCACCAGCTCCCATAGACTACGAGCAGTACTTC.

The rearrangement joins TRBV5-4 to TRBJ2-7, with D uncertain. V lost 0 bases and J 2 bases, leaving 6 bases between the germline ends. This CDR3 has 13 amino acids. The germline gives CDR1 SGHNT, CDR2 YYREEE (reference sequence). The CDR3 here is CASSLGNTYEQYF. The CDR3 nucleotides are TGTGCCAGCAGCTTGGGTAATACCTACGAGCAGTACTTC.

The chain uses TRBV30 and TRBJ2-3; D uncertain. Trimming cost V 6 bases and J 4 bases, with 8 bases left between them. CDR3 length: 11 residues. The V gene's germline CDR1 is GTSNPN and CDR2 SVGIG (reference sequence). DNA for the CDR3: TGTGCCTGTGAACAGTCAGATACGCAGTATTTT. Its protein is CACEQSDTQYF.

The genes are TRBV19 and TRBJ2-3; 10 bases are shared with TRBD2. The J segment lost 4 bases and the V segment lost 6 bases, leaving 4 bases of the junction unmatched. The CDR3 sequence is 14 residues long. The germline V gene encodes CDR1 LNHDA and CDR2 SQIVND (reference sequence). Written as DNA, the CDR3 is TGTGCCAGTAGGCGGACTAGCGGCTCAGATACGCAGTATTTT. This gives the protein CASRRTSGSDTQYF.